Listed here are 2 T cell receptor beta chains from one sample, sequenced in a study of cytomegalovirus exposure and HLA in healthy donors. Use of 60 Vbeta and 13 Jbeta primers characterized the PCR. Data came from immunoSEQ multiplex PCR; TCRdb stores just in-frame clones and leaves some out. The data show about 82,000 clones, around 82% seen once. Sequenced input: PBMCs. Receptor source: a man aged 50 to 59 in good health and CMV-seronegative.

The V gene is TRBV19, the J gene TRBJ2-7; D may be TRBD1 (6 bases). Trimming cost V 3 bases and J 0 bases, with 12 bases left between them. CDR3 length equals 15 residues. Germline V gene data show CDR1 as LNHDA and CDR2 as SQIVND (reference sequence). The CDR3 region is CASSMAGVGSYEQYF. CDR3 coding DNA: TGTGCCAGTAGTATGGCAGGGGTGGGCTCCTACGAGCAGTACTTC.

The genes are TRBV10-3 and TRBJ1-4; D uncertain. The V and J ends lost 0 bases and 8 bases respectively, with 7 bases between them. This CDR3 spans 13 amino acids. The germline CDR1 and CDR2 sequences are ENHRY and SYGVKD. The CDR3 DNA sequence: TGTGCCATCAGTGAGTCGAGCTGGGAAAAACTGTTTTTT. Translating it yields CAISESSWEKLFF.